This T cell receptor (beta chain) was obtained from a study of CD8 T cells in Susac syndrome. V was pared by 6 bases and J by 5 bases, with 11 bases between. This CDR3 comprises 13 residues. cDNA came from around 0.5 to 1 ug RNA primed by random hexamers. TCRdb re-analysed the immunoSEQ multiplex PCR reads in MiXCR, keeping a single row per CDR3 protein. The sample lists some 150,000 distinct CDR3 sequences, roughly 95% occurring once. TCR beta sequencing covered blood CD8+ and CD4+ T cells. Negative magnetic isolation gave CD8+ and CD4+ cells; FACS enriched CD8+ TEMRA. For this clonotype: Its antigen is not identified.

General study findings and limits: CD4+ repertoires of Susac syndrome patients lacked detectable clonal expansion. It was acknowledged in the study that the number of individuals who were included in its TCR sequencing and HLA analysis was relatively small.

This clonotype was sampled from a human donor with Susac syndrome. Sample: CD4+ T cells from PBMCs. The chain couples TRBV12-3 or TRBV12-4 to TRBJ2-4; the D gene could be TRBD1 or TRBD2 (5 bases each). The CDR3 spells CASRWDPENIQYF. The DNA for the CDR3 is TGTGCCAGCAGATGGGACCCAGAAAACATTCAGTACTTC.